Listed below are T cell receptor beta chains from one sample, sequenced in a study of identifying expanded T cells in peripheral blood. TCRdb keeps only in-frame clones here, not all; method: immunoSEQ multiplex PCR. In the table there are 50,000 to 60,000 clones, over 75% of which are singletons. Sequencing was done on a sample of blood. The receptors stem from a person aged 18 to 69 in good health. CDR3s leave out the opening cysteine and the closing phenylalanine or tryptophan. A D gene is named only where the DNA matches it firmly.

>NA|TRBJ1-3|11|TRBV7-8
ASSPPGGNTIY
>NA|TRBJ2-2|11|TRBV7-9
AGWKAGTGELF
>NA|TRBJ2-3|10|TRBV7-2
ASSSRLDTQY
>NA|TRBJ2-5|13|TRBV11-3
ASSLSGQSGETQY
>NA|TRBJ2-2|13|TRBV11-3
ASSSRTANTGELF
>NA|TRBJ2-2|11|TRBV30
AWRNPLPGELF
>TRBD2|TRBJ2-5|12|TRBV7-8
ASSWASGRQTQY
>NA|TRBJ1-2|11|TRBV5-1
ASSLEGVRGYT
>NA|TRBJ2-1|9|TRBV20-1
SARGDNEQF
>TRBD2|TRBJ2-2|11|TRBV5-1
ASSRGDTGELF
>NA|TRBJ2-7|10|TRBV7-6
ASSDDIYEQY
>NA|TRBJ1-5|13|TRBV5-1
ASSLTGRSSQPQH
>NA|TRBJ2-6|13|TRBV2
ASSLENSGANVLT
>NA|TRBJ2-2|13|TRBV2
ASSEALQGYGELF
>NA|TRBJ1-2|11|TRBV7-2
ASSLARLYGYI
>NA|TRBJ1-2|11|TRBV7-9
ASSLAANYGYT
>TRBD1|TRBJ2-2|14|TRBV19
ASSIQGAIGTGELF
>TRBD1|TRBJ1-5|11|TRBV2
ASSEAQGGQGS
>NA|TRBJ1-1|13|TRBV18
ASSEGRGAYTEAF
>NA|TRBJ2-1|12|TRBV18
ASSPWDITNEQF
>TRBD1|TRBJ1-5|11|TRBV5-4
ASSHDRGGPQH